A single count supports the clone carrying this T cell receptor (beta chain). What it recognizes is unknown. Naivety among CD8 cells was defined by CD45RO negativity and positive CCR7 selection, thereby excluding terminally differentiated effector memory CD45RA+ cells. The record originates from a study of shared clonotypes between healthy human individuals. About the research overall: Donors had three CD4 naive, three CD4 memory, two CD8 naive and one CD8 memory plate apiece. Study-wide findings and caveats: Among donors, sharing of clonotypes was expected to be affected by sequencing depth. Genetic and exposure-history diversity was limited by the small donor number.

Data came from immunoSEQ multiplex PCR; TCRdb stores just in-frame clones and leaves some out. The sample lists approximately 740,000 clones, 85% to 95% occurring once. The CDR3 contains 15 residues. Germline V gene lookup returns CDR1 SGHAT and CDR2 FQNNGV. The junction had 6 bases not matched to a gene; V was cut back by 4 bases and J by 3 bases. The origin of this receptor is a man under 40 in good health. Sequenced: naive CD8+ T cells sorted from blood. J is TRBJ2-7 and V is TRBV11-2; TRBD2 matches at 10 bases. The CDR3 spells CASSSTSGTGYEQYF. DNA of the CDR3: TGTGCCAGCAGCTCCACTAGCGGGACCGGCTACGAGCAGTACTTC.